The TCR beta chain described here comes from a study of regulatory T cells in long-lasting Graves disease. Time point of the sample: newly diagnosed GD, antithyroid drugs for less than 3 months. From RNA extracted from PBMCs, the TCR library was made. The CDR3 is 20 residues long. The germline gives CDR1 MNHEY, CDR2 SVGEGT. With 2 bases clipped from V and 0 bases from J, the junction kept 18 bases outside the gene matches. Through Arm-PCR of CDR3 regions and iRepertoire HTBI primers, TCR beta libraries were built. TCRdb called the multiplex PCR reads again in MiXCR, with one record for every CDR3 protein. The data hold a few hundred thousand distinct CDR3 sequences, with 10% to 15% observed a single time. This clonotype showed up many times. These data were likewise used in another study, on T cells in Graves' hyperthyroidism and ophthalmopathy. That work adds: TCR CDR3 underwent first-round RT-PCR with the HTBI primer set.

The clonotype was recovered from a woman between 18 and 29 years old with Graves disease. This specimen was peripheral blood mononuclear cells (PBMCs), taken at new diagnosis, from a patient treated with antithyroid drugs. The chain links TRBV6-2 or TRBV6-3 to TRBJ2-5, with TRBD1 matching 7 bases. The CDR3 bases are TGTGCCAGCAGTTACCACCATCGCTACCTCCCCGGGACAGACCAAGAGACCCAGTACTTC. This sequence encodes CASSYHHRYLPGTDQETQYF.